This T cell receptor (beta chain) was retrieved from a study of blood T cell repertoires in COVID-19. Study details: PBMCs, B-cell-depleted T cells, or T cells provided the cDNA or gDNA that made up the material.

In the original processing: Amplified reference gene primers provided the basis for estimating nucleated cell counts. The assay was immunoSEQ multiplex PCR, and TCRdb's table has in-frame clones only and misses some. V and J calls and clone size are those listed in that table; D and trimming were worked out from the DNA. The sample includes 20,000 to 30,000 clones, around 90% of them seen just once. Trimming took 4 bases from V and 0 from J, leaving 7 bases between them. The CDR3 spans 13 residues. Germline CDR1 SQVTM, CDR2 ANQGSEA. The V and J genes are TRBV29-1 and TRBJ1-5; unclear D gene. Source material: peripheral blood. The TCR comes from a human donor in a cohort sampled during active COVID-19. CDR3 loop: CSVARSSNQPQHF. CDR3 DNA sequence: TGCAGCGTTGCCAGGTCTAGCAATCAGCCCCAGCATTTT.